This T cell receptor beta chain was retrieved from a study of cytomegalovirus exposure and HLA in healthy donors. The CDR3 extends over 16 amino acids. Trimming shortened V by 5 bases and J by 2 bases, and 19 bases separated the two germline ends. Germline CDR1 reads SEHNR; CDR2 reads FQNEAQ (reference sequence). A multiplex PCR was run with 60 Vbeta primers and 13 Jbeta primers. Produced via immunoSEQ multiplex PCR; TCRdb's table is partial and in-frame only. The sample gives more than 95,000 clones, approximately 77% of which show up once; approximately 5% is in the top ten. The receptor's source is a man aged 50 to 60 in good health and CMV-seropositive. Sample: PBMCs. The gene calls are TRBV7-9 and TRBJ2-7; a weak D match, TRBD1 (6 bases). The CDR3 spells CASSPARGGATYEQYF. The CDR3 DNA reads as TGTGCCAGCAGCCCAGCACGAGGGGGTGCCACCTACGAGCAGTACTTC.